This TCR beta chain was retrieved from a study of sequential checkpoint blockade in melanoma. This table comes from immunoSEQ multiplex PCR, and its TCRdb copy is limited to in-frame clones, with some not included. The table shows roughly 3,400 clones, with under 25% occurring only once. The CDR3 has 15 residues. V shed 1 base, J shed 5 bases, and the junction held 9 bases outside the gene matches. CDR1 is SQVTM and CDR2 is ANQGSEA in the germline V gene. Treatment reported: randomized to nivolumab then ipilimumab (arm A) or the reverse (arm B). No patient had prior DNA-damaging chemotherapy. The sample holds a few counts of this clone.

The input for sequencing was tumor tissue (inferred from file names), taken from a patient given nivolumab and ipilimumab in sequence. The rearrangement uses TRBV29-1 and TRBJ2-5; the match to TRBD1 covers 8 bases. The clonotype was recovered from a human donor with melanoma. The CDR3 is CSVEADQGARETQYF. CDR3 nucleotides: TGCAGCGTTGAAGCGGACCAGGGGGCTAGGGAGACCCAGTACTTC.